Within the sample, the clone carrying this T cell receptor beta chain is medium-sized. The target antigen is unknown. This same CDR3 is encoded by further DNA sequences in the sample. The V gene lost 2 bases and the J gene lost 0 bases, with 9 bases spanning the gap. This CDR3 spans 14 amino acids. CDR1 is SGHKS and CDR2 is YYEKEE in the germline V gene (reference sequence). This specimen belongs to a study of CD4 T cells in relation to SARS-CoV-2 and coronaviruses. Overall study results and limits: No crossreactivity against non-spike viral proteins was tested here.

Before the COVID-19 pandemic, during about 2010-2018, CD4+ T cells were taken from unexposed donors. After about 10 days of culture, CD4+ T cells were isolated. Half the medium was replaced with IL-2 medium on days 3 and 7. TCRdb's copy holds only in-frame clones and misses some; the assay was immunoSEQ multiplex PCR. The profile shows about 23,000 clones, 75% to 85% of them singletons. The TCR originated in a human donor in good health. Sequencing was carried out using CD4+ T cells from PBMCs, cultured in vitro. V usage is TRBV5-5 and J usage is TRBJ2-7, with D hard to call. The CDR3 reads CASSLVGNSYEQYF. DNA for the CDR3: TGTGCCAGCAGCTTAGTGGGGAACTCCTACGAGCAGTACTTC.